The 15 T cell receptor beta chains reported below all come from one sample, sequenced in a study of T-cell reconstitution after alpha-beta-depleted transplantation in children. A library of TCRbeta sequences, prepared with unique molecular identifiers, was generated. TCRdb fed the PCR reads into MiXCR, producing one record per CDR3 protein. The table has around 680,000 distinct CDR3 sequences, roughly 17% seen once. The sample consisted of PBMCs from the stem cell graft donor, taken from the stem cell graft. These receptor sequences come from a human donor who donated a stem cell graft to a child with acute myeloid leukemia.

This clonotype was counted a few times. The CDR3 nucleotides read TGTGCCTGGACTCCCGGACAGGGAAAGCAGTTCTTC. It translates to CAWTPGQGKQFF. This chain joins TRBV30 and TRBJ2-1; 8 bases line up with TRBD1. From germline, CDR1 is GTSNPN and CDR2 SVGIG (reference sequence). The length of the CDR3 is 12 residues. With V trimmed by 4 bases and J by 11 bases, 7 bases remained unmatched.

This sequence joins TRBV5-1 and TRBJ2-2; 9 bases agree with TRBD1. Trimming removed 2 bases from V and 7 bases from J; junction bases left unmatched: 6. This CDR3 contains 15 residues. Germline V gene data show CDR1 as SGHRS and CDR2 as YFSETQ. The CDR3 DNA follows: TGCGCCAGCAGCTTAACAGGGGGCCGAGACGGGGAGCTGTTTTTT. As protein: CASSLTGGRDGELFF. The complete variable domain, with remaining parts taken from reference TRBV5-1 and TRBJ2-2, reads KAGVTQTPRYLIKTRGQQVTLSCSPISGHRSVSWYQQTPGQGLQFLFEYFSETQRNKGNFPGRFSGRQFSNSRSEMNVSTLELGDSALYLCASSLTGGRDGELFFGEGSRLTVL.

The rearrangement uses TRBV6-1 and TRBJ2-7; D not resolved. This CDR3 spans 12 amino acids. V lost 8 bases and J 3 bases, leaving 11 bases between the germline ends. Germline V lookup: CDR1 MNHNS, CDR2 SASEGT. CDR3 residues: CASAIQDYEQYV. DNA of the CDR3: TGTGCCAGCGCTATTCAGGACTACGAGCAGTACGTC.

The chain has TRBV7-9 and TRBJ1-1; D ambiguous. The germline V and J ends were trimmed by 6 bases and 8 bases, with 10 bases remaining between them. The CDR3 consists of 11 residues. Germline V gene lookup returns CDR1 SEHNR and CDR2 FQNEAQ (reference sequence). The CDR3 sequence is CASRTGGEAFF. The CDR3, as DNA: TGTGCCAGCAGAACGGGCGGGGAAGCTTTCTTT.

V and J are TRBV7-8 and TRBJ2-1; 8 bases are a match to TRBD1. Losses at the gene ends were 0 bases for V and 4 bases for J; bases not matched to a gene: 5. The CDR3 is made up of 16 amino acids. Germline V lookup: CDR1 SGHVS, CDR2 FQNEAQ. The CDR3 protein is CASSLAPGGWYNEQFF. CDR3 in DNA: TGTGCCAGCAGCTTAGCCCCAGGGGGCTGGTACAATGAGCAGTTCTTC.

The chain uses TRBV5-1 and TRBJ2-5; D is perhaps TRBD2 (6 bases). This CDR3 has 15 residues. Trimming took 0 bases from V and 5 from J, leaving 14 bases between them. CDR1 is SGHRS, CDR2 YFSETQ, per germline. CDR3 nucleotides: TGCGCCAGCAGCTTGGCTCAGGGACTGGTGGAGACCCAGTACTTC. This gives the protein CASSLAQGLVETQYF.

This clonotype was counted at least ten times. V gene TRBV20-1 combines with J gene TRBJ2-3; D gene unclear. The ends were cut back, 0 bases at V and 1 base at J, with 11 bases in the middle. Germline CDR1 and CDR2: DFQATT and SNEGSKA (reference sequence). There are 15 residues in the CDR3. CDR3 region: CSARDRTTRTDTQYF. CDR3 in DNA: TGCAGTGCTAGAGATAGGACGACCCGCACAGATACGCAGTATTTT.

The J gene is TRBJ2-7, the V gene TRBV10-3; no clear D gene. Germline V gene lookup returns CDR1 ENHRY and CDR2 SYGVKD. CDR3 length: 12 amino acids. Trimming took off 2 bases at V and 4 bases at J, with 6 bases between the two ends. The CDR3 DNA reads TGTGCCATCAGTGAGGGCGTATACGAGCAGTACTTC. This gives the protein CAISEGVYEQYF.

Ten or more counts support this clonotype. The chain recombines TRBV20-1 with TRBJ2-1, with no clear D. This CDR3 spans 10 amino acids. V dropped 7 bases and J dropped 7 bases, with 8 bases sitting between them. Per the germline V gene, CDR1 is DFQATT and CDR2 is SNEGSKA (reference sequence). The CDR3 DNA sequence: TGCAGTGTAGGCCTAAATGAGCAGTTCTTC. This codes for CSVGLNEQFF.

There are many counts of this clonotype. This rearrangement joins TRBV5-1 to TRBJ2-1; 11 bases map to TRBD1. Germline V lookup: CDR1 SGHRS, CDR2 YFSETQ. This CDR3 contains 14 residues. V trimming: 3 bases; J trimming: 7 bases; junction bases outside the gene matches: 3. The chain's CDR3 is CASSSGTGGNEQFF. CDR3 bases: TGCGCCAGCAGCTCCGGGACAGGGGGGAATGAGCAGTTCTTC.

The chain combines TRBV3-1 with TRBJ2-1; 9 positions match TRBD1. V lost 4 bases, J lost 7 bases, and 11 bases stayed unmatched. This CDR3 has 16 amino acids. The germline CDR1 and CDR2 sequences are LGHDT and YNNKEL (reference sequence). Here the CDR3 reads CASSPGRDRVKNEQFF. The CDR3, as DNA: TGTGCCAGCAGCCCTGGTCGGGACAGGGTCAAAAATGAGCAGTTCTTC.

V gene TRBV4-3 combines with J gene TRBJ2-5, with no clear D. CDR1 and CDR2 from the germline V gene are LGHNA and YSLEER. Trimming took off 0 bases at V and 1 base at J, with 9 bases between the two ends. This CDR3 has 15 residues. The CDR3 DNA follows: TGCGCCAGCAGCCAAGATCGGTACCTCCAAGAGACCCAGTACTTC. It is translated as CASSQDRYLQETQYF.

This chain uses TRBV11-2 with TRBJ2-1, with 10 bases lining up with TRBD2. CDR1 and CDR2 from the germline V gene are SGHAT and FQNNGV. V was pared by 1 base and J by 6 bases, with 12 bases of the junction left unmatched. The CDR3 is made up of 18 amino acids. The CDR3 spells CASSLVGSAGGRGNEQFF. The CDR3 nucleotides are TGTGCCAGCAGCTTAGTCGGGTCAGCGGGGGGGCGGGGCAATGAGCAGTTCTTC.

This clonotype has only a few counts. The chain couples TRBV2 to TRBJ2-1; no clear D. Per germline, CDR1 SNHLY and CDR2 FYNNEI. Trimming took off 0 bases at V and 5 bases at J, with 5 bases between the two ends. The CDR3 has 13 amino acids. The CDR3 loop reads CASSEAAHNEQFF. In nucleotides, the CDR3 is TGTGCCAGCAGTGAAGCGGCCCACAATGAGCAGTTCTTC. The full variable domain, in which reference TRBV2 and TRBJ2-1 provide the parts outside the CDR3, is EPEVTQTPSHQVTQMGQEVILRCVPISNHLYFYWYRQILGQKVEFLVSFYNNEISEKSEIFDDQFSVERPDGSNFTLKIRSTKLEDSAMYFCASSEAAHNEQFFGPGTRLTVL.

This chain uses TRBV12-3 or TRBV12-4 with TRBJ2-1; 8 positions match TRBD2. The ends lost 4 bases at V and 10 bases at J; junction bases unmatched: 6. The CDR3 sequence is 13 residues long. The CDR3 spells CASSSGGAEEQFF. The CDR3, as DNA: TGTGCCAGCAGTTCCGGGGGGGCTGAGGAGCAGTTCTTC.